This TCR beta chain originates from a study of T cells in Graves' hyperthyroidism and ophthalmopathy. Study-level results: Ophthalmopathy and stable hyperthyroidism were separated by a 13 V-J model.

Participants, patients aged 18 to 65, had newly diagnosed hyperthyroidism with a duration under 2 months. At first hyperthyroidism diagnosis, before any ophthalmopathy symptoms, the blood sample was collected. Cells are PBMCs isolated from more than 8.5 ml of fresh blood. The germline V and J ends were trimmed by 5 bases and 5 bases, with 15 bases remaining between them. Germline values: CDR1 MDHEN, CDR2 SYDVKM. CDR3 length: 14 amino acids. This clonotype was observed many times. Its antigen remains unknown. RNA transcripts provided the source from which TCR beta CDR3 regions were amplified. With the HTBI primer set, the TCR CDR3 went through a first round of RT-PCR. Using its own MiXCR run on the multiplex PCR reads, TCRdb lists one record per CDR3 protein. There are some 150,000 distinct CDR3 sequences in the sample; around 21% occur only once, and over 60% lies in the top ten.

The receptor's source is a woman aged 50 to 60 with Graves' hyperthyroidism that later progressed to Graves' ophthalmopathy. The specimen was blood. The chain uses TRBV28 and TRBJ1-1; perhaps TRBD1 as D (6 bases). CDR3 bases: TGTGCCAGCAGTCGAGTGACCAGGGGTACTGAAGCTTTCTTT. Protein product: CASSRVTRGTEAFF.